Shown below are 14 T cell receptor beta chains from a single sample sequenced in a study of regulatory T cells in long-lasting Graves disease. Arm-PCR of CDR3 regions and iRepertoire HTBI primers were used to build TCR beta libraries. TCRdb reprocessed the multiplex PCR reads via MiXCR and lists one record per CDR3 protein. The sample holds roughly 500,000 distinct CDR3 sequences, roughly 21% seen once. The sample's time point: persistent/refractory GD, antithyroid drugs over 5 years with positive TRAb. PBMC RNA served as the TCR library source. The material was peripheral blood mononuclear cells (PBMCs), obtained when the disease was refractory, from a patient treated with antithyroid drugs. These TCRs come from a female donor with Graves disease.

This clonotype was counted between two and nine times. The CDR3 DNA is TGTGCCAGCAGTTACTCGGACAGGACACAAGAGACCCAGTACTTC. Amino acid sequence: CASSYSDRTQETQYF. The rearrangement links TRBV6-5 to TRBJ2-5; TRBD1 aligns across 7 bases. The germline V gene encodes CDR1 MNHEY and CDR2 SVGAGI. This CDR3 has 15 residues. The V gene end was trimmed by 0 bases and the J gene end by 2 bases; junction bases not matched to a gene: 3.

To note about this clonotype: A much larger clone differs from this one at a single base, so this may be a read error. This sequence joins TRBV12-3 or TRBV12-4 and TRBJ2-7; 9 bases fit TRBD1. The CDR3 spans 15 residues. V lost 2 bases, J lost 6 bases, and 8 bases stayed unmatched. The CDR3 here is CASSLSGTGSCEQYF. The CDR3 nucleotides read TGTGCCAGCAGTTTAAGTGGGACAGGGTCTTGCGAGCAGTACTTC.

CDR3 loop: CASSLALGRGETQYF. The CDR3 DNA reads as TGTGCCAGCAGCTTAGCGCTTGGCAGGGGAGAGACCCAGTACTTC. This rearrangement joins TRBV7-9 to TRBJ2-5; D may be TRBD1 (6 bases). The CDR3 extends over 15 amino acids. Trimming pared 0 bases from V and 4 bases from J, leaving 12 bases between. CDR1 is SEHNR, CDR2 FQNEAQ, per germline (reference sequence).

Many counts were recorded for this clonotype. The chain carries TRBV19 and TRBJ2-7, with D perhaps TRBD2 (5 bases). CDR1 LNHDA and CDR2 SQIVND come from the germline V gene (reference sequence). The CDR3 sequence is 13 residues long. Trimming shortened V by 0 bases and J by 5 bases, and 8 bases separated the two germline ends. CDR3: CASSIEPADEQYF. CDR3 nucleotides: TGTGCCAGTAGTATAGAACCAGCGGACGAGCAGTACTTC. The full variable domain, its missing parts supplied by reference TRBV19 and TRBJ2-7, is DGGITQSPKYLFRKEGQNVTLSCEQNLNHDAMYWYRQDPGQGLRLIYYSQIVNDFQKGDIAEGYSVSREKKESFPLTVTSAQKNPTAFYLCASSIEPADEQYFGPGTRLTVT.

This clonotype was detected many times. V is TRBV3-1 and J is TRBJ1-2; D gene uncertain. Trimming left V 1 base short and J 8 bases short, with 11 bases between. Per germline, CDR1 LGHDT and CDR2 YNNKEL (reference sequence). The CDR3 covers 13 residues. The CDR3 bases are TGTGCCAGCAGCCAAGTGGGAGAGGGAGGCTACACCTTC. Protein sequence: CASSQVGEGGYTF.

The rearrangement uses TRBV5-1 and TRBJ2-1; perhaps TRBD2 as D (5 bases). V lost 1 base to trimming and J lost 8 bases, with 10 bases between them. CDR1 is SGHRS, CDR2 YFSETQ, per germline. The CDR3 runs 13 residues. Written as DNA, the CDR3 is TGCGCCAGCAGCTTGTCTCCAGCGGATGAGCAGTTCTTC. Translation gives CASSLSPADEQFF. Supplemented by reference TRBV5-1 and TRBJ2-1, the full variable domain reads KAGVTQTPRYLIKTRGQQVTLSCSPISGHRSVSWYQQTPGQGLQFLFEYFSETQRNKGNFPGRFSGRQFSNSRSEMNVSTLELGDSALYLCASSLSPADEQFFGPGTRLTVL.

Ten or more counts support this clonotype. V and J are TRBV30 and TRBJ2-7, with D possibly matching TRBD2 (6 bases). This CDR3 is built from 14 residues. V was cut by 0 bases and J by 3 bases, with 12 bases left in between. The germline CDR1 and CDR2 sequences are GTSNPN and SVGIG (reference sequence). CDR3 sequence: CAWSVGSGHYEQYF. CDR3 in DNA: TGTGCCTGGAGTGTTGGTAGCGGACACTACGAGCAGTACTTC.

This clonotype has a handful of counts. This chain connects TRBV7-6 to TRBJ2-7; D is tentatively TRBD1 or TRBD2 (7 bases each). V was clipped by 6 bases and J by 0 bases, with 15 bases between them. The CDR3 covers 15 residues. Germline V gene lookup returns CDR1 SGHVS and CDR2 FNYEAQ. CDR3 amino acids: CASRQGRGPSYEQYF. CDR3 DNA sequence: TGTGCCAGCAGGCAGGGGAGGGGGCCCTCCTACGAGCAGTACTTC.

This clonotype appeared a few times. The chain carries TRBV2 and TRBJ2-2; 9 bases match TRBD1. The length of the CDR3 is 14 residues. The germline gives CDR1 SNHLY, CDR2 FYNNEI. V shed 7 bases and J 5 bases; nucleotides not matched to a gene: 5. The CDR3 is CASTWTGVTGELFF. CDR3 bases: TGTGCCAGCACATGGACAGGGGTTACCGGGGAGCTGTTTTTT.

The rearrangement links TRBV28 to TRBJ1-1; possible D gene TRBD1, 6 bases. V gave up 5 bases and J gave up 0 bases, with 10 bases separating them. CDR3 size: 14 residues. Per germline, CDR1 MDHEN and CDR2 SYDVKM. CDR3 protein: CASSPGDMNTEAFF. As DNA, the CDR3 is TGTGCCAGCAGTCCGGGGGACATGAACACTGAAGCTTTCTTT.

This clonotype has ten or more counts. The chain links TRBV6-5 to TRBJ2-7; no clear D. CDR1 is MNHEY and CDR2 is SVGAGI in the germline V gene. The CDR3 covers 13 residues. V lost 1 base, J lost 0 bases, and 4 bases lay in between. This CDR3 is CASSYWGSYEQYF. CDR3 DNA sequence: TGTGCCAGCAGTTACTGGGGCTCCTACGAGCAGTACTTC.

The table lists this clonotype with many counts. The V gene is TRBV28, the J gene TRBJ2-3, with D perhaps TRBD2 (6 bases). Trimming cost V 5 bases and J 0 bases, with 15 bases left between them. The CDR3 sequence is 16 residues long. Per germline, CDR1 MDHEN and CDR2 SYDVKM. The CDR3: CASSLGTASSTDTQYF. CDR3 sequence (DNA): TGTGCCAGCAGTCTGGGGACTGCCTCTAGCACAGATACGCAGTATTTT.

This clonotype was observed many times. J is TRBJ1-5 and V is TRBV11-2; D remains unclear. The CDR3 contains 15 residues. V was cut by 3 bases and J by 3 bases, with 12 bases left in between. Per germline, CDR1 SGHAT and CDR2 FQNNGV. The CDR3 DNA follows: TGTGCCAGCAGCTTGGGAACCCTACACAATCAGCCCCAGCATTTT. It codes for CASSLGTLHNQPQHF.

The rearrangement links TRBV12-5 to TRBJ2-2; D may be TRBD1 (6 bases). V was clipped by 5 bases and J by 4 bases, with 8 bases between them. Per germline, CDR1 LGHNT and CDR2 FRNRAP. The CDR3 consists of 13 residues. In DNA, the CDR3 is TGTGCTAGTGGTCTGGACAGCACCGGGGAGCTGTTTTTT. This translates into CASGLDSTGELFF.